This TCR beta chain came from a study of T-cell reconstitution after alpha-beta-depleted transplantation in children. The TCRbeta library incorporated unique molecular identifiers. TCRdb recomputed calls from the PCR reads with MiXCR, one row per CDR3 protein. The sample shows approximately 630,000 distinct CDR3 sequences, around 13% of them seen only once. Regarding the study as a whole: The study reportedly traced alpha-beta T cells about two months after transplant to several hundred expanded graft clones. Surviving recipient T cells and thymic progenitors accounted for the high day-60 TCRbeta diversity observed in some patients. Hyperexpanded clones declined; after one year, newly produced T cells mostly supplied diversity.

This clonotype was seen at least ten times. The target antigen is unknown. V shed 4 bases and J shed 6 bases, with 16 bases lying between them. The CDR3 has 14 residues. The germline gives CDR1 SGHDT, CDR2 YYEEEE. The chain carries TRBV5-6 and TRBJ1-1; D might be TRBD1 (5 bases). The source is a girl aged 2-9 years with congenital amegakaryocytic thrombocytopenia, due to receive a stem cell transplant. Sequenced here: PBMCs, sampled before TCRalphabeta/CD19-depleted stem cell transplant. Written as DNA, the CDR3 is TGTGCCAGCAGCCCAACCTGGGGGGGATCTGAAGCTTTCTTT. Translating it yields CASSPTWGGSEAFF.